This paragraph covers one TCR beta chain sequence. As yet, its antigen is unknown. The data were obtained in a study of OX40 agonist ivuxolimab in advanced cancers. Study observations and caveats: Doses of 0.1 to 3.0 mg/kg were accompanied by clonal expansion of CD4+ and CD8+ blood T cells by week 6.

This table comes from immunoSEQ multiplex PCR, and its TCRdb copy is limited to in-frame clones, with some not included. Of 34,000 or so clones detected, approximately 80% appear once; the ten largest clones hold approximately 21%. The CDR3 extends over 15 amino acids. The ends lost 5 bases at V and 8 bases at J; junction bases unmatched: 7. Looked up from germline, CDR1 is MNHNS and CDR2 is SASEGT. The chain has TRBV6-1 and TRBJ1-4; TRBD1 matches 11 bases. The TCR was taken from an adult with an advanced solid tumor such as melanoma, head and neck, liver or kidney cancer. The starting material was CD4+ or CD8+ T cells sorted from blood, obtained in a trial of the OX40 agonist ivuxolimab. CDR3 sequence (DNA): TGTGCCAGCAGTCTAAGGGGGGACAGGGGGGAAAAACTGTTTTTT. The encoded protein is CASSLRGDRGEKLFF.